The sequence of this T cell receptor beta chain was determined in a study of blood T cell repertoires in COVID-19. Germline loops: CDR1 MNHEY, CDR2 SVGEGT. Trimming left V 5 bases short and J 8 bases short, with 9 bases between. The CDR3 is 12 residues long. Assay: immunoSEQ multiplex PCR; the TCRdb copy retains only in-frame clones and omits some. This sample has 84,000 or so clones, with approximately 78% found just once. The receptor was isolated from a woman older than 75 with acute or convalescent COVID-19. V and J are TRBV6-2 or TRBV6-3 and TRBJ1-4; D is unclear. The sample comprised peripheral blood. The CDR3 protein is CASSLSREKLFF. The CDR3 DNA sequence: TGTGCCAGCAGTCTATCCCGAGAAAAACTGTTTTTT.